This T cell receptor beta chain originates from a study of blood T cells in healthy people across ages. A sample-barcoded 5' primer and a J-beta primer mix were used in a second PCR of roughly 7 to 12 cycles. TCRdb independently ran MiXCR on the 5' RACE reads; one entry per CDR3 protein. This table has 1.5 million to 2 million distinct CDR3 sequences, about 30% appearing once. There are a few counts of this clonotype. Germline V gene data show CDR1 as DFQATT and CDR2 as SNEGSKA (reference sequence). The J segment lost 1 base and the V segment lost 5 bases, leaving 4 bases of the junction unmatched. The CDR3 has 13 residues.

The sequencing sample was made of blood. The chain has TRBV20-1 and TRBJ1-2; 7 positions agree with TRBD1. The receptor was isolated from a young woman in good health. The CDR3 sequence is CSAWDSLNYGYTF. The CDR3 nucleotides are TGCAGTGCTTGGGACAGCCTTAACTATGGCTACACCTTC.